These T cell receptor beta chains were read from a single sample in a study of T cells in localized non-small cell lung cancer. The protocol was immunoSEQ multiplex PCR, while the TCRdb copy is restricted to in-frame clones and leaves out a portion. The profile shows 4,600 or so clones, roughly 28% of them singletons. The input for sequencing was lung tumor tissue, taken before any cancer treatment. The source of these receptors is a man aged 35-69 years with stage III squamous cell lung carcinoma. Both conserved end residues are part of each CDR3. D genes are given only for firm matches. Size is omitted from some rows. Given values are once, few, many or a class for expanded clones.

TRBJ1-6 | TRBV11-3 | TRBD1 | . | TGTGCCAGCAGCTTGGACAGGGCTAATTCACCCCTCCACTTT | CASSLDRANSPLHF
TRBJ2-3 | TRBV15 | TRBD1 | few | TGTGCCACCAGCCCCTCGGCGACAGGGCGCACAGATACGCAGTATTTT | CATSPSATGRTDTQYF
TRBJ1-5 | TRBV25-1 | . | . | TGTGCCAGCAGTTCGTCGTCAGGGAGCAATCAGCCCCAGCATTTT | CASSSSSGSNQPQHF
TRBJ2-3 | TRBV18 | . | once | TGTGCCAGCTCACCACAAGCAGCGGCTAGCACAGATACGCAGTATTTT | CASSPQAAASTDTQYF
TRBJ1-2 | TRBV6-8 | TRBD1 | medium-sized | TGTGCCAGCAGTTACTCGGAACAGGGGGAGGCTGGCTACACCTTC | CASSYSEQGEAGYTF
TRBJ1-6 | TRBV6-8 | . | medium-sized | TGTGCCAGCAGCACCCTAGACAGCAATTCACCCCTCCACTTT | CASSTLDSNSPLHF
TRBJ1-5 | TRBV6-8 | . | few | TGTGCCAGCAGTTATATGTGGGGGGGCAATCAGCCCCAGCATTTT | CASSYMWGGNQPQHF
TRBJ1-6 | TRBV19 | . | once | TGTGCCAGTAAGGAGTTAAGCTCCTATAATTCACCCCTCCACTTT | CASKELSSYNSPLHF
TRBJ2-7 | TRBV28 | . | . | TGTGCCAGCAGTCAACCCCGATGGGGGCAGTACTTC | CASSQPRWGQYF
TRBJ1-2 | TRBV19 | . | few | TGTGCCAGTACTGTACAGGGAGGGTGGAACTATGGCTACACCTTC | CASTVQGGWNYGYTF
TRBJ2-1 | TRBV18 | . | . | TGTGCCAGCTCACCACCGATCAGCTACAATGAGCAGTTCTTC | CASSPPISYNEQFF
TRBJ1-1 | TRBV9 | . | medium-sized | TGTGCCAGCAGCGTAGACCCTTCCATGAACACTGAAGCTTTCTTT | CASSVDPSMNTEAFF
TRBJ1-6 | TRBV9 | . | . | TGTGCCAGCAGCCACCGGGACACTAATTCACCCCTCCACTTT | CASSHRDTNSPLHF
TRBJ2-7 | TRBV11-3 | TRBD1 | few | TGTGCCAGCAGCTTTACAGGGGGCGAGTACGAGCAGTACTTC | CASSFTGGEYEQYF
TRBJ2-3 | TRBV6-4 | TRBD1 | few | TGTGCCAGCAGTGACTCAGGGGGCGCAGATACGCAGTATTTT | CASSDSGGADTQYF
TRBJ2-6 | TRBV12-5 | . | . | TGTGCTAGTGGTTTAGGGAGCTCTGGGGCCAACGTCCTGACTTTC | CASGLGSSGANVLTF